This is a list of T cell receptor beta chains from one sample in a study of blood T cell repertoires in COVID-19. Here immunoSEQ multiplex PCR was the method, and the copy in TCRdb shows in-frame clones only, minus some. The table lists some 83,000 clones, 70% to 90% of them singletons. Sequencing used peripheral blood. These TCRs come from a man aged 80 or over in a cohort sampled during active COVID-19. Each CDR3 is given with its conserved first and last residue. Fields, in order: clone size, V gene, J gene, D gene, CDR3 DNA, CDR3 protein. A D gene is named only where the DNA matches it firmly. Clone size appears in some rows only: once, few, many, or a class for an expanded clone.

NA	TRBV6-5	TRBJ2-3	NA	TGTGCCAGCGGCCGGGACTGGGCCACAGATACGCAGTATTTT	CASGRDWATDTQYF
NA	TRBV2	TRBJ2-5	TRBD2	TGTGCCAGCAGTGAAATTGGGGAGGGAGAGACCCAGTACTTC	CASSEIGEGETQYF
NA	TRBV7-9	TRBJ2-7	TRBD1	TGTGCCAGCAGCCCGAAGACAGGGCCTTCCTACGAGCAGTACTTC	CASSPKTGPSYEQYF
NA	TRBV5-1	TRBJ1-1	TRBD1	TGCGCCAGCAGCTTGGTTCCGGGACAGCAAGCTTTCTTT	CASSLVPGQQAFF
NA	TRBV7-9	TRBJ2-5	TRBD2	TGTGCCAGCAGTCCCGCCCTAGCGGGCCAAGAGACCCAGTACTTC	CASSPALAGQETQYF
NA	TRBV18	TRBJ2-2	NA	TGTGCCAGCTCACCACGTCAGGGGCGAAACACCGGGGAGCTGTTTTTT	CASSPRQGRNTGELFF
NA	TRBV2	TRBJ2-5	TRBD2	TGTGCCAGCAGCTTTTCTACTAGCGGGGGCCAAGAGACCCAGTACTTC	CASSFSTSGGQETQYF
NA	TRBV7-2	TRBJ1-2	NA	TGTGCCAGCAGCTTAGTGGCGGAAGATGGCTACACCTTC	CASSLVAEDGYTF
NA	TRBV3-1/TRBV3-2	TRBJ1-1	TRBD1	TGTGCCAGCAGGGACACCGGGACAGAAAACACTGAAGCTTTCTTT	CASRDTGTENTEAFF
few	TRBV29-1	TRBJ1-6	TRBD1	TGCAGCGCCGGACAGGGGGATGGTTCACCCCTCCACTTT	CSAGQGDGSPLHF
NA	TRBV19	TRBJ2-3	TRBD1	TGTGCCAGTTCGCGGGCTCGGGGGACAGGTACGCAGTATTTT	CASSRARGTGTQYF
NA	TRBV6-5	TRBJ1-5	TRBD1	TGTGCCAGCAGGTTAGGGACAGCCAACAATCAGCCCCAGCATTTT	CASRLGTANNQPQHF
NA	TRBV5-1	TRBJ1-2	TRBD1	TGCGCCAGCAGCGCGTCGGACAGGGACGGTGGCTACACCTTC	CASSASDRDGGYTF
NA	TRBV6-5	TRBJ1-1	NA	TGTGCCAGCAGCTCGTGGGGGGGGAACACTGAAGCTTTCTTT	CASSSWGGNTEAFF
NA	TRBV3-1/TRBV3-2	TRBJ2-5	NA	TGTGCCAGCAGCCACCGGGGGACCCAGTACTTC	CASSHRGTQYF
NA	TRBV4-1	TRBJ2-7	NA	TGCGCCAGCAGCCAACCCCGGGTGTCTAGAGGTCACGAGCAGTACTTC	CASSQPRVSRGHEQYF
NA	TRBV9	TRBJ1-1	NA	TGTGCCAGCAGCGTAGGGACAGTGAACACTGAAGCTTTCTTT	CASSVGTVNTEAFF
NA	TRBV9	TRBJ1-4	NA	TGTGCCAGCAGCGGTTCAACAGGGATGGGGGATGAAAAACTGTTTTTT	CASSGSTGMGDEKLFF
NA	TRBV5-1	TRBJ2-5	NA	TGCGCCAGCAGCCCGAGGGATGGGGGCGAAGAGACCCAGTACTTC	CASSPRDGGEETQYF
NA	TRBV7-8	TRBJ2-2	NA	TGTGCCAGCAGCTTAGAGTGGGGGGGCCTCAACACCGGGGAGCTGTTTTTT	CASSLEWGGLNTGELFF
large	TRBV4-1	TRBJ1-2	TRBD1	TGCGCCAGCAGCCCCACGGGACAGGGGCCGTATGGCTACACCTTC	CASSPTGQGPYGYTF
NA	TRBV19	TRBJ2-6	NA	TGTGCCAGTAGTCCGTACGGTGCCACCAACGTCCTGACTTTC	CASSPYGATNVLTF
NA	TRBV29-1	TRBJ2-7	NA	TGCAGCGTTGCAGGCGGGTCCTACGAGCAGTACTTC	CSVAGGSYEQYF
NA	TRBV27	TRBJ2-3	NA	TGTGCCAGCAGTAGACTCGAGCGGGCGTACACAGATACGCAGTATTTT	CASSRLERAYTDTQYF
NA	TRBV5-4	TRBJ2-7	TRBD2	TGTGCCAGCAGCTTGGACGGCGGGGGGGTCTACGAGCAGTACTTC	CASSLDGGGVYEQYF
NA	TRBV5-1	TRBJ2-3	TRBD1	TGCGCCAGCAGACCAGAACGAAGGACAGGGACGGATACGCAGTATTTT	CASRPERRTGTDTQYF
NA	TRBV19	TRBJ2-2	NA	TGTGCCAGTAGGCCACCGACAGGTACCCAAGGCGGGGAGCTGTTTTTT	CASRPPTGTQGGELFF
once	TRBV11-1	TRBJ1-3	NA	TGTGCCAGCAGCTTTCGAAGCGCAGGAAACACCATATATTTT	CASSFRSAGNTIYF
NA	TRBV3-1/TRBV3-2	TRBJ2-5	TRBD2	TGTGCCAGCAGCCTCCTAGCGGGACGACAAGAGACCCAGTACTTC	CASSLLAGRQETQYF
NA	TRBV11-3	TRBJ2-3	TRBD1	TGTGCCAGCAGCTTAGATGGGCAGGGGGCGGATACGCAGTATTTT	CASSLDGQGADTQYF
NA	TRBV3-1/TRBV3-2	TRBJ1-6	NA	TGTGTCAGCAGCCTCATATCAGGGTATAATTCACCCCTCCACTTT	CVSSLISGYNSPLHF
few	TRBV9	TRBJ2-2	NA	TGTGCCAGCAGCGTCAGGTTACTCACCGGGGAGCTGTTTTTT	CASSVRLLTGELFF
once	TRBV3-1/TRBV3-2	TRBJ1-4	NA	TGTGCCAGCAGCGAAAGGCAGGGTAATGAAAAACTGTTTTTT	CASSERQGNEKLFF
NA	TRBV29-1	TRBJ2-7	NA	TGCAGCGTTTACAAGACGGGTCTTTACGAGCAGTACTTC	CSVYKTGLYEQYF
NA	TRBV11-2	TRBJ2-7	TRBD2	TGTGCCAGCAGCCCACTAGCGGGGGCCCCCTACGAGCAGTACTTC	CASSPLAGAPYEQYF